A single sample is the source of the 19 T cell receptor beta chains below, sequenced in a study of T-cell reconstitution after alpha-beta-depleted transplantation in children. During its preparation, the TCRbeta library received unique molecular identifiers. TCRdb passed the PCR reads through MiXCR, listing each CDR3 protein once. The sample consists of hundreds of thousands of distinct CDR3 sequences, roughly 23% of them appearing once. Sequencing used PBMCs, mostly from graft donor cells, obtained 360 days after TCRalphabeta/CD19-depleted stem cell transplant. All receptors come from a boy younger than two who had a stem cell transplant for acute myeloid leukemia, so the T cells may come from the graft donor.

This clonotype has a count of ten or more. The rearrangement uses TRBV6-1 and TRBJ2-5; 9 nucleotides agree with TRBD1. The V segment lost 6 bases and the J segment 5 bases; nucleotides outside the gene matches: 16. This CDR3 is built from 17 residues. In germline, CDR1 is MNHNS, CDR2 SASEGT. CDR3 residues: CASSLAFGTGRVETQYF. DNA for the CDR3: TGTGCCAGCAGCCTAGCCTTCGGGACAGGGAGGGTGGAGACCCAGTACTTC.

This chain links TRBV5-1 with TRBJ2-1; possibly TRBD1 or TRBD2 for D (5 bases each). CDR3 length: 16 amino acids. CDR1 and CDR2 (germline): SGHRS, YFSETQ. The germline V and J ends were trimmed by 4 bases and 7 bases, with 21 bases remaining between them. The CDR3 spells CASSTYFGDPENEQFF. The CDR3 DNA sequence: TGCGCCAGCAGCACCTATTTTGGGGACCCCGAGAATGAGCAGTTCTTC. Together with reference TRBV5-1 and TRBJ2-1, the CDR3 gives the full variable domain: KAGVTQTPRYLIKTRGQQVTLSCSPISGHRSVSWYQQTPGQGLQFLFEYFSETQRNKGNFPGRFSGRQFSNSRSEMNVSTLELGDSALYLCASSTYFGDPENEQFFGPGTRLTVL.

This clonotype was seen only a few times. The chain couples TRBV18 to TRBJ2-1; 9 nucleotides match TRBD1. Looked up from germline, CDR1 is KGHSH and CDR2 is LQKENI. V dropped 5 bases and J dropped 5; count of bases not matched to a gene: 4. The CDR3 consists of 14 residues. The CDR3 DNA is TGTGCCAGCTCAACGGGACAGGGCCACAATGAGCAGTTCTTC. As protein: CASSTGQGHNEQFF.

This clonotype was counted at least ten times. The chain links TRBV7-2 to TRBJ2-2; no reliable D call. Germline V gene sequence: CDR1 SGHTA, CDR2 FQGNSA. The CDR3 runs 14 residues. Trimming took 4 bases from V and 3 from J, leaving 9 bases between them. The DNA for the CDR3 is TGTGCCAGCAGCTCATGGAGTCACACCGGGGAGCTGTTTTTT. The encoded protein is CASSSWSHTGELFF.

This clonotype has a handful of counts. The genes are TRBV6-5 and TRBJ2-7; tentatively, D is TRBD1 (8 bases). This CDR3 spans 16 amino acids. From germline, CDR1 is MNHEY and CDR2 SVGAGI. V was shortened by 0 bases and J by 10 bases, with 22 bases between the two germline ends. Here the CDR3 DNA reads TGTGCCAGCAGTTACTCGCTGACAGGGGAGGGGAAGAAACAGTACTTC. Its translation is CASSYSLTGEGKKQYF.

This clonotype was recorded a few times. The chain employs TRBV28 and TRBJ2-1, with a tentative D call TRBD1 (5 bases). With 8 bases removed from V and 0 bases from J, the gap between germline ends came to 5 bases. This CDR3 comprises 12 residues. Germline V lookup: CDR1 MDHEN, CDR2 SYDVKM. The CDR3 spells CASQGSYNEQFF. The CDR3 DNA reads TGTGCCAGCCAGGGCTCCTACAATGAGCAGTTCTTC.

This clonotype was seen more than once but under ten times. V and J are TRBV11-3 and TRBJ1-5; D might be TRBD1 (5 bases). Trimming shortened V by 1 base and J by 8 bases, and 18 bases separated the two germline ends. The germline gives CDR1 SGHNT, CDR2 YENEEA. The CDR3 is 16 residues long. The CDR3 spells CASSLVAGFRGEPQHF. The CDR3 DNA reads as TGTGCCAGCAGCTTAGTAGCGGGGTTTAGGGGAGAGCCCCAGCATTTT.

The J gene is TRBJ2-7, the V gene TRBV7-9; 8 bases align to TRBD1. V shed 5 bases, J shed 0 bases, and the junction held 6 bases outside the gene matches. The CDR3 consists of 15 residues. CDR1 and CDR2 (germline): SEHNR, FQNEAQ (reference sequence). Written as DNA, the CDR3 is TGTGCCAGCAGCCGCGACAGGGGCCCCTCCTACGAGCAGTACTTC. Residues: CASSRDRGPSYEQYF.

This sequence joins TRBV2 and TRBJ2-7, with D perhaps matching TRBD2 (5 bases). CDR1 is SNHLY and CDR2 is FYNNEI in the germline V gene. V was clipped by 6 bases and J by 7 bases, with 19 bases between them. The CDR3 loop spans 14 amino acids. In DNA form, the CDR3 reads TGTGCCAGCAGACCTCAACCGGACTTCGATGAGCAGTACGTC. As protein: CASRPQPDFDEQYV.

This clonotype was observed at least ten times. The rearrangement joins TRBV12-3 or TRBV12-4 to TRBJ1-6; 8 positions agree with TRBD1. The V and J ends lost 3 bases and 10 bases, in that order; junction bases with no gene match: 5. This CDR3 is 14 amino acids long. The CDR3 DNA is TGTGCCAGCAGTTTCGACAGGGGATCCTCACCCCTCCACTTT. As protein: CASSFDRGSSPLHF.

At least ten counts were recorded for this clonotype. This rearrangement joins TRBV29-1 to TRBJ1-1; 8 bases fit TRBD1. J lost 7 bases, V lost 4 bases, and 14 bases had no gene match. CDR1 is SQVTM, CDR2 ANQGSEA, per germline. The CDR3 consists of 15 residues. Written as DNA, the CDR3 is TGCAGCGTTGGCCCCCTAAGACAGGGGAGAGGTGAAGCTTTCTTT. It yields the protein CSVGPLRQGRGEAFF.

J is TRBJ1-6 and V is TRBV15; TRBD1 might be the D (5 bases). The germline V gene has CDR1 LNHNV and CDR2 YYDKDF (reference sequence). V lost 0 bases and J lost 8, with 11 bases in between. This CDR3 spans 15 amino acids. The CDR3 coding sequence is TGTGCCACCAGCAGAGACAGGGCGGAATATTCACCCCTCCACTTT. This translates into CATSRDRAEYSPLHF.

This chain links TRBV3-1 with TRBJ2-7; no reliable D call. Trimming took off 3 bases at V and 2 bases at J, with 5 bases between the two ends. There are 12 residues in the CDR3. In germline, CDR1 is LGHDT, CDR2 YNNKEL (reference sequence). The CDR3 bases are TGTGCCAGCAGCCAGAGAACCTACGAGCAGTACTTC. Translating it yields CASSQRTYEQYF.

The chain recombines TRBV6-5 with TRBJ2-7; the D call may be TRBD1 or TRBD2 (5 bases each). Germline lookup yields CDR1 MNHEY and CDR2 SVGAGI. The germline V and J ends were trimmed by 2 bases and 4 bases, with 15 bases remaining between them. There are 15 residues in the CDR3. CDR3 loop: CASSYGDGRRYEQYF. In nucleotides, the CDR3 is TGTGCCAGCAGTTACGGGGACGGCCGCAGGTACGAGCAGTACTTC.

This clonotype has a count of ten or more. V usage is TRBV29-1 and J usage is TRBJ2-6; 7 bases line up with TRBD1. CDR1 SQVTM and CDR2 ANQGSEA come from the germline V gene. The junction had 6 bases not matched to a gene; V was cut back by 4 bases and J by 0 bases. The CDR3 loop spans 16 amino acids. The CDR3 region is CSVVRQGLSGANVLTF. The CDR3 DNA is TGCAGCGTTGTAAGACAGGGCCTCTCTGGGGCCAACGTCCTGACTTTC.

This clonotype was found many times. The chain joins TRBV11-2 to TRBJ1-3, with a weak D call TRBD1 (5 bases). Germline V gives CDR1 SGHAT, CDR2 FQNNGV. This CDR3 spans 13 amino acids. V gave up 5 bases and J gave up 4 bases, with 9 bases separating them. For the CDR3, the DNA is TGTGCCAGCAGCCTACGACAGGGAAACACCATATATTTT. Its protein product is CASSLRQGNTIYF.

This chain connects TRBV21-1 to TRBJ2-1; the DNA was not used to check the table's D call, TRBD2. TRBV21-1 is recorded as a pseudogene. CDR3 length: 14 amino acids. CDR3 DNA: TGTGCCGGAGGGACTAGCGGAAACTACAATGAGCAGTTCTTC. Translation gives CAGGTSGNYNEQFF.

The rearrangement links TRBV20-1 to TRBJ1-1; 8 bases fit TRBD1. The germline gives CDR1 DFQATT, CDR2 SNEGSKA (reference sequence). The CDR3 extends over 12 amino acids. Losses at the gene ends were 7 bases for V and 4 bases for J; bases not matched to a gene: 5. CDR3 loop: CSDHRGATEAFF. The DNA for the CDR3 is TGCAGTGACCACAGGGGGGCCACTGAAGCTTTCTTT.

The CDR3 sequence: CASSLARGQALTLTQYF. The CDR3 DNA follows: TGTGCCAGCAGCTTAGCTCGAGGACAGGCCCTTACCCTTACGCAGTATTTT. The chain combines TRBV7-9 with TRBJ2-3, with 7 bases matching TRBD1. The V segment lost 0 bases and the J segment 8 bases; nucleotides outside the gene matches: 14. This CDR3 region has 17 residues. CDR1 is SEHNR and CDR2 is FQNEAQ in the germline V gene (reference sequence).